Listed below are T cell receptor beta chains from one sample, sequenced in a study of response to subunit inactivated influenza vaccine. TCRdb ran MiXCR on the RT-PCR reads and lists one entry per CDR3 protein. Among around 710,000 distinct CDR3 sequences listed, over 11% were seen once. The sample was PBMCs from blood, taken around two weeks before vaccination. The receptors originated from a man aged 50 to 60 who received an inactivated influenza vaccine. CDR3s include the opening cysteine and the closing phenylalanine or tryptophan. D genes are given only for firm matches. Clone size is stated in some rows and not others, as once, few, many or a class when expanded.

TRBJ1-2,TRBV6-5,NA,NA,CASSYSTVRDGYTF,TGTGCCAGCAGTTACTCGACGGTACGCGATGGCTACACCTTC
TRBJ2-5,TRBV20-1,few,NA,CSARGDTKANWETQYF,TGCAGTGCTAGAGGGGACACGAAGGCAAATTGGGAGACCCAGTACTTC
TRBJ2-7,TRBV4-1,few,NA,CASSQDVAALYEQYF,TGCGCCAGCAGCCAAGATGTAGCAGCCTTGTACGAGCAGTACTTC
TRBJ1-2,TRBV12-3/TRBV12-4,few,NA,CASSPRVNSDGYTF,TGTGCCAGCAGTCCTCGGGTCAATTCGGATGGCTACACCTTC
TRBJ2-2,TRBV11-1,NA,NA,CASSPVKWVNTGELFF,TGTGCCAGCAGCCCTGTGAAGTGGGTGAACACCGGGGAGCTGTTTTTT
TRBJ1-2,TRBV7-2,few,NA,CASSSRGAEAYGYTF,TGTGCCAGCAGCTCGAGGGGCGCCGAAGCCTATGGCTACACCTTC
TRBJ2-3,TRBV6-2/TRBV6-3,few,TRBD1,CASRQDRGISTDTQYF,TGTGCCAGCAGGCAGGACAGGGGGATTTCCACAGATACGCAGTATTTT
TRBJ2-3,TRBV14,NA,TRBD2,CASSRIAGGSTDTQYF,TGTGCCAGCAGCCGCATAGCGGGAGGGTCAACAGATACGCAGTATTTT
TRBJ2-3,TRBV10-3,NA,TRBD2,CATNLAGGSTDTQYF,TGTGCCACAAACCTAGCGGGAGGTAGCACAGATACGCAGTATTTT
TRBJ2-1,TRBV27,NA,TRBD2,CASSFNGRYNEQFF,TGTGCCAGCAGTTTTAACGGGAGGTACAATGAGCAGTTCTTC
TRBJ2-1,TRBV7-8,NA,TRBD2,CASSSVPGLGLWVF,TGTGCCAGCAGCTCAGTACCGGGACTAGGGTTATGGGTCTTC
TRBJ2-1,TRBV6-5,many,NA,CASSYGGPHNEQFF,TGTGCCAGCAGTTATGGGGGACCGCACAATGAGCAGTTCTTC
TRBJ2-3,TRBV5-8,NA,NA,CASSLVGGALNTDTQYF,TGTGCCAGCAGCTTGGTTGGGGGAGCCCTTAACACAGATACGCAGTATTTT
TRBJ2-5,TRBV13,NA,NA,CASSLATKETQYF,TGTGCCAGCAGCTTAGCTACAAAAGAGACCCAGTACTTC
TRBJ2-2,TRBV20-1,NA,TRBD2,CSARLAGTGELFF,TGCAGTGCTAGACTAGCGGGCACCGGGGAGCTGTTTTTT
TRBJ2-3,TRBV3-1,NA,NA,CASSQGTLGTDTQYF,TGTGCCAGCAGCCAAGGGACATTAGGCACAGATACGCAGTATTTT
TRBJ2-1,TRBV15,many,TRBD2,CATSRLAGNYNEQFF,TGTGCCACCAGCAGACTAGCGGGGAACTACAATGAGCAGTTCTTC
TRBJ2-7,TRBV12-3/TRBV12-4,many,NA,CASSTQLGSLYEQYF,TGTGCCAGCAGTACCCAGTTAGGCAGCCTCTACGAGCAGTACTTC
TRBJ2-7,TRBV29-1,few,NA,CSVERDYEQYF,TGCAGCGTTGAAAGGGACTACGAGCAGTACTTC
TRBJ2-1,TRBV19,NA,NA,CASSPRHLPTDEQFF,TGTGCCAGTAGTCCGAGGCATCTTCCTACAGATGAGCAGTTCTTC
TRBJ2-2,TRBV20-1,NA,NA,CSARLTGELFF,TGCAGTGCTAGACTTACCGGGGAGCTGTTTTTT
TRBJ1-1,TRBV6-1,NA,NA,CASSGSVGQTNTEAFF,TGTGCCAGCAGTGGGTCGGTGGGTCAAACCAACACTGAAGCTTTCTTT
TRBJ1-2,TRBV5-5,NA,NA,CASSLSGLLYGYTF,TGTGCCAGCAGCTTGTCAGGGCTGCTCTATGGCTACACCTTC
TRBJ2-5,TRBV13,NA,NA,CASSQSPREETQYF,TGTGCCAGCAGCCAAAGCCCCCGGGAAGAGACCCAGTACTTC
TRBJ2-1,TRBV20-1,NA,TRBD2,CSARVLAGMSSYNEQFF,TGCAGTGCTAGAGTGCTAGCGGGAATGAGCTCCTACAATGAGCAGTTCTTC
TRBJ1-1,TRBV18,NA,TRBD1,CASSPSTGGPWTEAFF,TGTGCCAGCTCACCGTCGACAGGGGGCCCTTGGACTGAAGCTTTCTTT
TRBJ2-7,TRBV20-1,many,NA,CSATLARLYEQYF,TGCAGTGCCACTCTAGCGAGGCTCTACGAGCAGTACTTC
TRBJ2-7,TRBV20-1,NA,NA,CSARDLKRTVVHEQYF,TGCAGTGCTAGAGATCTAAAAAGGACTGTGGTCCACGAGCAGTACTTC
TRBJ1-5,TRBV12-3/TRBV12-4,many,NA,CASSSNREQPQHF,TGTGCCAGCAGTTCCAACAGGGAACAGCCCCAGCATTTT
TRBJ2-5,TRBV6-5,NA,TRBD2,CASSYSGGGQETQYF,TGTGCCAGCAGTTACTCCGGGGGGGGTCAAGAGACCCAGTACTTC
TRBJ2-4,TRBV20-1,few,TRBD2,CSARGPREPSYIQYF,TGCAGTGCTAGAGGCCCGCGGGAGCCGAGTTACATTCAGTACTTC
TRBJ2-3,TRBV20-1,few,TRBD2,CSARAVRTSGRIYRDTQYF,TGCAGTGCTAGAGCCGTCCGGACTAGCGGGAGGATCTATCGAGATACGCAGTATTTT
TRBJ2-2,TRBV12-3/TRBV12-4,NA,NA,CASSPSKGINTGELFF,TGTGCCAGCAGCCCATCTAAGGGGATTAACACCGGGGAGCTGTTTTTT
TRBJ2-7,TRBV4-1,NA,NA,CASSQEGQSHEQYF,TGCGCCAGCAGCCAAGAGGGCCAGAGCCACGAGCAGTACTTC
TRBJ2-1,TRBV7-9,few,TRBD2,CASSPIAGALYNEQFF,TGTGCCAGCAGCCCTATAGCGGGAGCCTTATACAATGAGCAGTTCTTC
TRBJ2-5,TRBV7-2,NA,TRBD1,CASSPGTGFKTQYF,TGTGCCAGCAGCCCAGGGACAGGATTTAAGACCCAGTACTTC
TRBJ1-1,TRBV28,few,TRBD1,CASRITGGARHTEAFF,TGTGCCAGCAGAATAACAGGGGGCGCAAGGCACACTGAAGCTTTCTTT
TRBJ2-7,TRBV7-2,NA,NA,CASSRAPLVEQYF,TGTGCCAGCAGCCGGGCCCCTCTTGTAGAGCAGTACTTC
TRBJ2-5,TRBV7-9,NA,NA,CASSPGSWETQYF,TGTGCCAGCAGTCCTGGATCTTGGGAGACCCAGTACTTC
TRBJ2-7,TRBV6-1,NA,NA,CASSRDSPSYEQYF,TGTGCCAGCAGTCGGGACTCGCCCTCCTACGAGCAGTACTTC
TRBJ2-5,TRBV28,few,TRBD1,CASSLGDRVLETQYF,TGTGCCAGCAGTTTAGGGGACAGGGTATTGGAGACCCAGTACTTC